This entry lists 21 T cell receptor beta chains sequenced from one sample in a study of T cell responses to AZD1222 COVID-19 vaccine. TCRdb's table, derived via immunoSEQ multiplex PCR, lists solely in-frame clones and lacks some. The sample has 95,000 to 150,000 clones, around 89% seen once. Sequences were derived from peripheral blood, sampled on day 0 of AZD1222 vaccination. The receptors derive from an adult in good health.

This sequence joins TRBV29-1 and TRBJ2-7; D call uncertain. The CDR3 has 12 residues. V was pared by 3 bases and J by 2 bases, with 8 bases between. CDR1 SQVTM and CDR2 ANQGSEA come from the germline V gene. The CDR3 DNA sequence: TGCAGCGTTGAGGGTGCCGCCTACGAGCAGTACTTC. Translated, it gives CSVEGAAYEQYF.

V usage is TRBV6-4 and J usage is TRBJ2-1, with D uncertain. The V gene's germline CDR1 is MRHNA and CDR2 SNTAGT. V lost 4 bases, J lost 2 bases, and 12 bases lay in between. This CDR3 has 15 residues. CDR3 nucleotides: TGTGCCAGCAGTGCAAGGCAGGCCCCCTACAATGAGCAGTTCTTC. This sequence encodes CASSARQAPYNEQFF.

The CDR3 bases are TGTGCCAGCAGTAAGCGGACAGGGGAGGAAAAACTGTTTTTT. It yields the protein CASSKRTGEEKLFF. The J gene is TRBJ1-4, the V gene TRBV27; 9 bases fit TRBD1. Per the germline V gene, CDR1 is MNHEY and CDR2 is SMNVEV (reference sequence). The V gene end was trimmed by 5 bases and the J gene end by 8 bases; junction bases not matched to a gene: 6. CDR3 length: 14 amino acids.

The rearrangement joins TRBV19 to TRBJ2-7, with TRBD2 matching 7 bases. The ends lost 3 bases at V and 7 bases at J; junction bases unmatched: 3. This CDR3 contains 12 residues. Germline V gene sequence: CDR1 LNHDA, CDR2 SQIVND (reference sequence). The CDR3 region is CASSIGGTEQYF. The CDR3 nucleotides read TGTGCCAGTAGTATCGGGGGGACTGAGCAGTACTTC.

The V gene is TRBV5-6, the J gene TRBJ1-3; D is possibly TRBD1 (5 bases). The CDR3 is 15 amino acids. With 5 bases removed from V and 2 bases from J, the gap between germline ends came to 14 bases. CDR1 and CDR2 (germline): SGHDT, YYEEEE. The CDR3 DNA reads TGTGCCAGCAGGCGGTGGGGACCGCCTGGAAACACCATATATTTT. As protein: CASRRWGPPGNTIYF.

The chain recombines TRBV11-2 with TRBJ2-1; weak D call: TRBD1 (6 bases). From germline, CDR1 is SGHAT and CDR2 FQNNGV. The length of the CDR3 is 15 residues. The V and J ends lost 5 bases and 5 bases respectively, with 16 bases between them. Here the CDR3 reads CASSPGAGTHNEQFF. The DNA for the CDR3 is TGTGCCAGCAGCCCAGGGGCAGGGACCCACAATGAGCAGTTCTTC.

The gene calls are TRBV3-1 (or the pseudogene TRBV3-2) and TRBJ2-5; D is perhaps TRBD1 (5 bases). Trimming took 1 base from V and 5 from J, leaving 5 bases between them. The CDR3 contains 12 residues. Germline V gene data show CDR1 as LGHDT and CDR2 as YNNKEL (reference sequence). The CDR3 bases are TGTGCCAGCAGCCAAGGGGGCGAGACCCAGTACTTC. Encoded protein: CASSQGGETQYF.

The CDR3 is CASSSSSPGPGSNQPQHF. CDR3 bases: TGTGCCAGTAGTAGCTCTTCTCCCGGGCCCGGGAGCAATCAGCCCCAGCATTTT. V and J are TRBV19 and TRBJ1-5; D is uncertain. V was cut by 4 bases and J by 1 base, with 20 bases left in between. The length of the CDR3 is 18 residues. CDR1 and CDR2 from the germline V gene are LNHDA and SQIVND (reference sequence).

This rearrangement joins TRBV29-1 to TRBJ2-7; 7 nucleotides match TRBD2. The V segment lost 4 bases and the J segment 3 bases; nucleotides outside the gene matches: 15. This CDR3 comprises 16 residues. The germline V gene encodes CDR1 SQVTM and CDR2 ANQGSEA. CDR3 sequence reads: CSVVGGTEAGYYEQYF. CDR3 coding DNA: TGCAGCGTTGTAGGCGGGACGGAAGCGGGATACTACGAGCAGTACTTC.

This chain joins TRBV9 and TRBJ2-3; TRBD2 is a possible D gene (5 bases). Germline-derived CDR1 and CDR2 are SGDLS and YYNGEE. V was cut by 0 bases and J by 6 bases, with 14 bases left in between. The length of the CDR3 is 15 residues. Here the CDR3 reads CASSVAGGSSDTQYF. Written as DNA, the CDR3 is TGTGCCAGCAGCGTAGCTGGTGGGAGTTCGGATACGCAGTATTTT.

This clone has more than one count but fewer than ten. The junction departs from the called germline gene at one end, perhaps through a read error. The J gene is TRBJ1-1, the V gene TRBV6-5; D is perhaps TRBD1 (6 bases). There are 12 residues in the CDR3. Germline CDR1 reads MNHEY; CDR2 reads SVGAGI. The chain's CDR3 is CASSYSFTTGSF. CDR3 sequence (DNA): TGTGCCAGCAGTTACTCGTTCACAACAGGGAGCTTT.

V and J are TRBV20-1 and TRBJ1-4; D remains ambiguous. This CDR3 is 12 amino acids long. CDR1 and CDR2 (germline): DFQATT, SNEGSKA (reference sequence). Deletions cut 3 bases from V and 8 bases from J, with 10 bases between. CDR3 nucleotide sequence: TGCAGTGCTAGTAGGAGCGGCGAAAAACTGTTTTTT. Translating it yields CSASRSGEKLFF.

This chain links TRBV13 with TRBJ2-3; D remains unclear. V was cut by 1 base and J by 0 bases, with 23 bases left in between. The CDR3 sequence is 20 residues long. CDR1 PRHDT and CDR2 FYEKMQ come from the germline V gene (reference sequence). In DNA form, the CDR3 reads TGTGCCAGCAGCTTAGACCGATTGTTCGGTGATTTCTCTAGCACAGATACGCAGTATTTT. Amino acid sequence: CASSLDRLFGDFSSTDTQYF.

Here the CDR3 DNA reads TGTGCCAGCAGTTTAGCAGGGACCTCTGGAAACACCATATATTTT. It codes for CASSLAGTSGNTIYF. V is TRBV28 and J is TRBJ1-3; D is possibly TRBD1 (5 bases). In germline, CDR1 is MDHEN, CDR2 SYDVKM. CDR3 length: 15 residues. Trimming cost V 2 bases and J 0 bases, with 8 bases left between them.

CDR3: CASSLVARLAPSRNEQFF. The CDR3 bases are TGTGCCAGCAGCTTAGTGGCCCGTCTAGCGCCTTCAAGGAATGAGCAGTTCTTC. The chain employs TRBV7-6 and TRBJ2-1; weak D call: TRBD2 (6 bases). Deletions cut 1 base from V and 7 bases from J, with 23 bases between. The CDR3 has 18 amino acids. Germline V gives CDR1 SGHVS, CDR2 FNYEAQ.

The gene calls are TRBV2 and TRBJ1-6, with a tentative D call TRBD1 (5 bases). CDR3 length: 15 residues. Germline CDR1 reads SNHLY; CDR2 reads FYNNEI. The V and J ends lost 3 bases and 7 bases respectively, with 13 bases between them. Here the CDR3 reads CASSDWGRTNSPLHF. In DNA, the CDR3 is TGTGCCAGCAGTGACTGGGGACGGACAAATTCACCCCTCCACTTT.

V usage is TRBV5-8 and J usage is TRBJ2-1, with 8 bases lining up with TRBD2. This CDR3 comprises 16 residues. The V segment lost 1 base and the J segment 4 bases; nucleotides outside the gene matches: 7. Germline CDR1 is SGHTS and CDR2 is YDEGEE. The CDR3 coding sequence is TGTGCCAGCAGCTTGTTTCGGGGGGGGGCATACAATGAGCAGTTCTTC. Its translation is CASSLFRGGAYNEQFF.

The chain is built from TRBV4-1 and TRBJ2-5; tentative D call: TRBD1 (5 bases). Germline CDR1 is MGHRA and CDR2 is YSYEKL. The CDR3 is 13 amino acids. V lost 1 base and J lost 5, with 8 bases in between. Here the CDR3 DNA reads TGCGCCAGCAGCCAAGTCCCAGGGGAGACCCAGTACTTC. Its translation: CASSQVPGETQYF.

The chain combines TRBV6-4 with TRBJ2-7; no reliable D call. CDR3 length equals 11 residues. V lost 6 bases to trimming and J lost 4 bases, with 7 bases between them. CDR1 MRHNA and CDR2 SNTAGT come from the germline V gene. In DNA form, the CDR3 reads TGTGCCAGCAGCCGTGGATACGAGCAGTACTTC. It is translated as CASSRGYEQYF.

This chain connects TRBV2 to TRBJ1-1; 7 bases are shared with TRBD1. The germline V gene encodes CDR1 SNHLY and CDR2 FYNNEI. The CDR3 is 12 amino acids. Trimming took 10 bases from V and 0 from J; bases not matched to a gene: 2. This CDR3 reads CATDRLNTEAFF. The CDR3 DNA sequence: TGTGCCACGGACAGGTTGAACACTGAAGCTTTCTTT.

The J gene is TRBJ1-5, the V gene TRBV11-2; D might be TRBD1 (6 bases). The germline V gene has CDR1 SGHAT and CDR2 FQNNGV. V lost 0 bases, J lost 7 bases, and 7 bases lay in between. The CDR3 totals 13 residues. This CDR3 is CASSLEGGQPQHF. The CDR3 DNA reads as TGTGCCAGCAGCTTAGAGGGGGGCCAGCCCCAGCATTTT.